The clone carrying this TCR beta chain was picked up a small number of times. This record belongs to a study of PD-1 blockade in classical Hodgkin lymphoma. The V and J ends lost 1 base and 3 bases respectively, with 4 bases between them. The CDR3 has 12 amino acids. Per germline, CDR1 SGHAT and CDR2 FQNNGV. Assay used: immunoSEQ multiplex PCR; TCRdb lists only in-frame clones, some missing. The sample contains fewer than 15,000 clones, less than 80% of which appear only once. All patients experienced relapse after autologous stem cell transplantation, and brentuximab vedotin exposure was variable. Patients reached a best response of complete response, partial response or progressive disease.

This TCR was sampled from a human donor with classical Hodgkin lymphoma. V usage is TRBV11-2 and J usage is TRBJ2-7; D is ambiguous. The starting material was peripheral blood mononuclear cells (PBMCs), obtained at baseline. CDR3 DNA: TGTGCCAGCAGCTTAGGGGTCTACGAGCAGTACTTC. As protein: CASSLGVYEQYF.